This T cell receptor beta chain was documented in a study of blood T cell repertoires in COVID-19. Turning to the study itself: Italy, Spain and the United States were the sources of the convalescent and acute COVID-19 samples.

Per the original data handling: Cell counts per sample came from amplifying reference gene primers. Profiling relied on immunoSEQ multiplex PCR, and the TCRdb table lists in-frame clones only, not all of them. The V and J calls and the clone size are those of that table, but D and trimming were determined from the DNA. Among 210,000 or so clones listed, 87% were seen once. This CDR3 is built from 16 residues. After removal of 4 bases from V and 5 bases from J, the junction contained 12 bases not matched to a gene. CDR1 is MNHEY, CDR2 SMNVEV, per germline (reference sequence). What was sequenced was peripheral blood. The TCR was taken from a man between 40 and 49 years old with active or convalescent COVID-19. J is TRBJ1-1 and V is TRBV27; 8 bases fit TRBD1. CDR3 protein: CASSSHGQGKKTEAFF. The CDR3 DNA follows: TGTGCCAGCAGTTCCCACGGACAGGGCAAAAAAACTGAAGCTTTCTTT.